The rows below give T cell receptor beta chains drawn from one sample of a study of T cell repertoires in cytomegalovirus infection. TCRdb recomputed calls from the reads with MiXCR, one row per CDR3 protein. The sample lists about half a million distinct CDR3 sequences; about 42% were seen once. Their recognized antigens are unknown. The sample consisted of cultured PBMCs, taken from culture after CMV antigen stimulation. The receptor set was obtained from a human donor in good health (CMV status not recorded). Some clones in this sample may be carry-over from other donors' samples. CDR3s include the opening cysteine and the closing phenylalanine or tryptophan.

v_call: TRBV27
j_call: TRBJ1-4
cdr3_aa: CASSRQGQWTNEKLFF

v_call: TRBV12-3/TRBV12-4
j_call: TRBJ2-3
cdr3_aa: CASSQRTSGTDTQYF

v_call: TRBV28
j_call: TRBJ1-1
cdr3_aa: CASSVPPGITEAFF

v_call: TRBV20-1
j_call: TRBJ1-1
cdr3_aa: CSARGFRYAGTEAFF

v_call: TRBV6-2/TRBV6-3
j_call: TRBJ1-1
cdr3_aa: CASSYLAPGGYTEAFF

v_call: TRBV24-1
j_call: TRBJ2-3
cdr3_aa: CATSDFGTAHNNPPDTQYF

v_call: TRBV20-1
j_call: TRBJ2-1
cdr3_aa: CSCGVYNEQFF

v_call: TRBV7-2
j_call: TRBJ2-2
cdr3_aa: CATEITNTGELFF

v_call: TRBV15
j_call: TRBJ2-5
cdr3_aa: CATSKRRTGEAETQYF

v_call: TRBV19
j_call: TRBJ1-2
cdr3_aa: CASSRATVNYGYTF

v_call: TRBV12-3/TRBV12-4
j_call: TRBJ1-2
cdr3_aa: CASSFPRRGYTF

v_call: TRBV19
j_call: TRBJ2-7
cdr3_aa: CASSKPGVGYEQYF

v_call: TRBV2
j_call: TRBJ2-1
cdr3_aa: CASRAAGTDEQFF

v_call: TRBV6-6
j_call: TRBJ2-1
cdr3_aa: CASCPYTSGGYNEQFF

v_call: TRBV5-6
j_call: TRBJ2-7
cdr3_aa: CASSLARNEQYF

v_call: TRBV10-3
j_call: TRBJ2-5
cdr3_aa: CAISTGGETQYF

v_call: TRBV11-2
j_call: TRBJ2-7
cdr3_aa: CASSLDGTFYEQYF

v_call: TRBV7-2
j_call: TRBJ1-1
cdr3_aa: CASSLMSGGNTEAFF

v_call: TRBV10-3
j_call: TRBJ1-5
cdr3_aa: CAISESNRGNQPQHF

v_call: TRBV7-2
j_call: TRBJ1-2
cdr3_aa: CASSWTDYGYTF

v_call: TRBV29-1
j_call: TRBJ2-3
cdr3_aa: CSVENGQGIGPDTQYF

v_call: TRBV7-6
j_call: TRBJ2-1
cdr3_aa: CASSFSSGRRNEQFF

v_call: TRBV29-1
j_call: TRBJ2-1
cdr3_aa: CSVERDGVPGEQFF

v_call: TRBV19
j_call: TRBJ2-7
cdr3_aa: CASRGATEYHEQYF

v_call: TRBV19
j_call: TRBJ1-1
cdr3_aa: CASSSRATEAFF

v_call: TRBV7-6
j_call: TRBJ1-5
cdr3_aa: CASSLAAAVSNQPQHF

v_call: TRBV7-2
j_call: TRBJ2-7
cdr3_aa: CASSRAGTPSSYEQYF

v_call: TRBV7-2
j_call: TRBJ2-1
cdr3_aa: CASSLAAAAGDNEQFF

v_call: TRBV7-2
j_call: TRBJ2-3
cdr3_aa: CASSPIAGGPTDTQYF

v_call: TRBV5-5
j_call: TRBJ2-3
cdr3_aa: CASSFRTKGDTQYF

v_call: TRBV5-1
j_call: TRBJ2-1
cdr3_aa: CASSWERVLGKGQFF